The sequence of this T cell receptor (beta chain) was determined in a study of blood T cell repertoires in COVID-19. For the study at large: Acute and convalescent COVID-19 specimens originated in the United States, Italy and Spain. T cells, B-cell-depleted T cells, or PBMCs supplied cDNA or gDNA.

Trimming took 5 bases from V and 0 from J; bases not matched to a gene: 13. Germline V gene data show CDR1 as SGHAT and CDR2 as FQNNGV. CDR3 length equals 18 residues. How the authors handled the data: Estimation of nucleated cell counts was performed using reference gene primer amplification. Profiling relied on immunoSEQ multiplex PCR, and the TCRdb table lists in-frame clones only, not all of them. V, J and clone size are taken as reported in that table, and D and trimming were inferred from the DNA itself. The table records 110,000 to 150,000 clones, under 80% of them present only once. The TCR sequence derives from a man older than 75 with acute or convalescent COVID-19. The sequenced material came from peripheral blood. V is TRBV11-2 and J is TRBJ2-1; 7 bases match TRBD1. CDR3 coding DNA: TGTGCCAGCAGCCGAAATTACAGACAGGGACACTCCTACAATGAGCAGTTCTTC. The encoded protein is CASSRNYRQGHSYNEQFF. Full variable domain (rest looked up from reference TRBV11-2 and TRBJ2-1): EAGVAQSPRYKIIEKRQSVAFWCNPISGHATLYWYQQILGQGPKLLIQFQNNGVVDDSQLPKDRFSAERLKGVDSTLKIQPAKLEDSAVYLCASSRNYRQGHSYNEQFFGPGTRLTVL.